The 28 T cell receptor beta chains given below trace back to one sample, sequenced in a study of T cell responses to AZD1222 COVID-19 vaccine. Profiling relied on immunoSEQ multiplex PCR, and the TCRdb table lists in-frame clones only, not all of them. The sample contains over 110,000 clones, over 85% of which appear only once. Here the sequenced sample was peripheral blood, taken on day 0 of AZD1222 vaccination. Receptor source: an adult in good health.

This clone was detected once. CDR3 residues: CASYGQQGNQPQHF. The CDR3, as DNA: TGTGCCAGCTATGGTCAGCAGGGCAATCAGCCCCAGCATTTT. This rearrangement joins TRBV6-5 to TRBJ1-5, with D unresolved. The CDR3 consists of 14 residues. Trimming cost V 8 bases and J 2 bases, with 13 bases left between them. Per germline, CDR1 MNHEY and CDR2 SVGAGI.

The chain employs TRBV2 and TRBJ1-4, with 7 bases fitting TRBD1. V gave up 7 bases and J gave up 6 bases; unmatched junction bases: 8. CDR1 is SNHLY and CDR2 is FYNNEI in the germline V gene. This CDR3 contains 14 residues. CDR3 in amino acids: CASIRQGVYEKLFF. CDR3 in DNA: TGTGCCAGCATTAGGCAGGGGGTTTATGAAAAACTGTTTTTT.

This sequence joins TRBV5-6 and TRBJ1-6; possibly TRBD1 for D (6 bases). V was clipped by 2 bases and J by 8 bases, with 11 bases between them. The CDR3 consists of 14 residues. CDR1 and CDR2 (germline): SGHDT, YYEEEE. For the CDR3, the DNA is TGTGCCAGCAGCTTACACAGGGCGGATTCACCCCTCCACTTT. It is translated as CASSLHRADSPLHF.

This clone has only a few counts. V is TRBV6-1 and J is TRBJ2-7, with D perhaps matching TRBD2 (6 bases). Per germline, CDR1 MNHNS and CDR2 SASEGT. There are 16 residues in the CDR3. Between the trimmed V and J ends, which lost 1 base and 5 bases, there was a span of 18 bases. CDR3 sequence (DNA): TGTGCCAGCAGTGAAGGGGCGGCGGGAATGAGTGACGAGCAGTACTTC. Protein sequence: CASSEGAAGMSDEQYF.

The chain combines TRBV7-2 with TRBJ2-3, with no clear D. CDR1 is SGHTA, CDR2 FQGNSA, per germline. The CDR3 extends over 15 amino acids. V lost 1 base, J lost 0 bases, and 8 bases lay in between. The CDR3 reads CASSLGATSTDTQYF. DNA of the CDR3: TGTGCCAGCAGCTTAGGAGCGACTAGCACAGATACGCAGTATTTT.

The chain links TRBV11-2 to TRBJ2-3, with D possibly matching TRBD2 (5 bases). The CDR3 consists of 13 residues. CDR1 is SGHAT and CDR2 is FQNNGV in the germline V gene. Deletions cut 3 bases from V and 6 bases from J, with 10 bases between. The CDR3 coding sequence is TGTGCCAGCAGCTTGGCGGGCGTGGATACGCAGTATTTT. Amino acids: CASSLAGVDTQYF.

The rearrangement links TRBV5-8 to TRBJ1-5; 8 nucleotides align to TRBD1. In germline, CDR1 is SGHTS, CDR2 YDEGEE. With 0 bases clipped from V and 4 bases from J, the junction kept 6 bases outside the gene matches. This CDR3 has 16 residues. The CDR3 region is CASSLGDRSLNQPQHF. The CDR3 region has the DNA TGTGCCAGCAGCTTGGGGGACAGGTCCCTTAATCAGCCCCAGCATTTT.

The gene calls are TRBV15 and TRBJ1-5, with TRBD1 as a possible D gene (5 bases). V lost 4 bases and J lost 7, with 17 bases in between. The CDR3 spans 15 residues. Per germline, CDR1 LNHNV and CDR2 YYDKDF (reference sequence). The CDR3 spells CATSTNTGARQPQHF. The CDR3 region has the DNA TGTGCCACCAGCACTAATACAGGAGCAAGGCAGCCCCAGCATTTT.

This sequence joins TRBV9 and TRBJ1-5; TRBD1 aligns across 7 bases. The J segment lost 3 bases and the V segment lost 4 bases, leaving 7 bases of the junction unmatched. The germline V gene has CDR1 SGDLS and CDR2 YYNGEE. This CDR3 has 15 residues. Here the CDR3 DNA reads TGTGCCAGCAGCCCCAACGGACAGGACAATCAGCCCCAGCATTTT. Its protein product is CASSPNGQDNQPQHF.

The chain carries TRBV28 and TRBJ2-7; D remains ambiguous. The germline V gene encodes CDR1 MDHEN and CDR2 SYDVKM. This CDR3 has 11 residues. V was trimmed by 6 bases and J by 4 bases, leaving 7 bases between them. The CDR3 spells CASRNWYEQYF. CDR3 coding DNA: TGTGCCAGCAGAAATTGGTACGAGCAGTACTTC.

The rearrangement uses TRBV19 and TRBJ2-1; TRBD2 might be the D (6 bases). The germline V gene encodes CDR1 LNHDA and CDR2 SQIVND (reference sequence). The CDR3 loop spans 15 amino acids. The germline V and J ends were trimmed by 2 bases and 2 bases, with 10 bases remaining between them. CDR3 protein: CASSIRDSPYNEQFF. CDR3 DNA sequence: TGTGCCAGTAGTATACGGGACTCCCCCTACAATGAGCAGTTCTTC. Drawing the rest from reference TRBV19 and TRBJ2-1, the complete variable domain is DGGITQSPKYLFRKEGQNVTLSCEQNLNHDAMYWYRQDPGQGLRLIYYSQIVNDFQKGDIAEGYSVSREKKESFPLTVTSAQKNPTAFYLCASSIRDSPYNEQFFGPGTRLTVL.

The chain employs TRBV5-6 and TRBJ1-1; 7 nucleotides match TRBD1. This CDR3 has 15 amino acids. Germline CDR1 SGHDT, CDR2 YYEEEE. V was pared by 4 bases and J by 1 base, with 7 bases of the junction left unmatched. The CDR3: CASSPATGANTEAFF. Written as DNA, the CDR3 is TGTGCCAGCAGCCCTGCTACAGGGGCGAACACTGAAGCTTTCTTT.

This chain connects TRBV4-3 to TRBJ1-4; possible D gene TRBD1, 5 bases. The germline V gene has CDR1 LGHNA and CDR2 YSLEER. The CDR3 runs to 14 residues. The germline V and J ends were trimmed by 0 bases and 8 bases, with 10 bases remaining between them. In DNA form, the CDR3 reads TGCGCCAGCAGCCAAGACTGGAAGGGGGAAAAACTGTTTTTT. Translated, it gives CASSQDWKGEKLFF.

The rearrangement links TRBV7-2 to TRBJ2-6; 10 positions match TRBD2. The CDR3 has 18 residues. The V gene end was trimmed by 5 bases and the J gene end by 2 bases; junction bases not matched to a gene: 9. Germline V gives CDR1 SGHTA, CDR2 FQGNSA. This chain's CDR3 is CASSPEGLASTGANVLTF. CDR3 in DNA: TGTGCCAGCAGCCCTGAGGGACTAGCGTCAACTGGGGCCAACGTCCTGACTTTC.

This clone appeared once. This chain connects TRBV7-6 to TRBJ1-1, with TRBD1 matching 8 bases. Germline lookup yields CDR1 SGHVS and CDR2 FNYEAQ. This CDR3 region has 16 residues. Trimming removed 5 bases from V and 0 bases from J; junction bases left unmatched: 8. CDR3 in amino acids: CASSRSRDRLNTEAFF. CDR3 sequence (DNA): TGTGCCAGCAGCAGGAGCCGGGACAGGCTGAACACTGAAGCTTTCTTT.

V gene TRBV15 combines with J gene TRBJ2-2, with D unclear. V gave up 2 bases and J gave up 6 bases, with 7 bases separating them. Germline V gene lookup returns CDR1 LNHNV and CDR2 YYDKDF (reference sequence). The CDR3 runs to 13 residues. The CDR3 spells CATSRRAAGELFF. DNA for the CDR3: TGTGCCACCAGCAGACGCGCGGCCGGGGAGCTGTTTTTT.

The CDR3 DNA sequence: TGTGCCAGTAGTATCGACAGGGGGAAGGATGAAGCTTTCTTT. Translating it yields CASSIDRGKDEAFF. This chain connects TRBV19 to TRBJ1-1, with 9 positions matching TRBD1. Germline V gene lookup returns CDR1 LNHDA and CDR2 SQIVND (reference sequence). With V trimmed by 3 bases and J by 7 bases, 6 bases remained unmatched. This CDR3 has 14 residues.

The rearrangement joins TRBV21-1 to TRBJ1-5; the table's D gene call, TRBD1, was not cross checked with the DNA. TRBV21-1 is an annotated pseudogene. This CDR3 spans 14 amino acids. CDR3 DNA: TGTGCCAGCAGCAACAGGGATTCCAATCAGCCCCAGCATTTT. Translated: CASSNRDSNQPQHF.

J is TRBJ2-7 and V is TRBV3-1 (or the pseudogene TRBV3-2); 7 bases fit TRBD1. The germline CDR1 and CDR2 sequences are LGHDT and YNNKEL (reference sequence). The ends lost 4 bases at V and 2 bases at J; junction bases unmatched: 14. The CDR3 has 17 amino acids. The CDR3 protein is CASSPHSTGVATYEQYF. The CDR3 nucleotides read TGTGCCAGCAGCCCACATTCTACAGGGGTAGCTACCTACGAGCAGTACTTC.

This chain's CDR3 is CAIASSRDSPLHF. CDR3 nucleotides: TGTGCCATAGCATCATCCCGAGATTCACCCCTCCACTTT. The gene calls are TRBV10-3 and TRBJ1-6; D remains ambiguous. V shed 9 bases and J shed 8 bases, with 14 bases lying between them. The CDR3 loop spans 13 amino acids. CDR1 is ENHRY and CDR2 is SYGVKD in the germline V gene.

The chain uses TRBV7-2 and TRBJ1-6; a possible D gene is TRBD1 (5 bases). CDR3 length: 16 amino acids. V lost 0 bases and J lost 5, with 11 bases in between. Germline assignment: CDR1 SGHTA and CDR2 FQGNSA. The DNA of the CDR3 is TGTGCCAGCAGCTTAGCTATGGGACTTAATAATTCACCCCTCCACTTT. Protein sequence: CASSLAMGLNNSPLHF.

The rearrangement uses TRBV11-2 and TRBJ2-7; 7 bases line up with TRBD1. Germline CDR1 and CDR2: SGHAT and FQNNGV. The CDR3 has 16 amino acids. The V gene end was trimmed by 2 bases and the J gene end by 3 bases; junction bases not matched to a gene: 10. CDR3 protein: CASSLSRRQGFYEQYF. For the CDR3, the DNA is TGTGCCAGCAGCTTATCCCGTCGACAGGGTTTCTACGAGCAGTACTTC.

The chain is built from TRBV19 and TRBJ2-1; possible D gene TRBD2, 5 bases. The germline V gene encodes CDR1 LNHDA and CDR2 SQIVND (reference sequence). This CDR3 comprises 14 residues. Trimming cost V 5 bases and J 1 base, with 9 bases left between them. In DNA form, the CDR3 reads TGTGCCAGTAGTGTATGGGAGTCCTACAATGAGCAGTTCTTC. It codes for CASSVWESYNEQFF.

The chain has TRBV5-4 and TRBJ2-1; 13 nucleotides align to TRBD2. The CDR3 contains 20 residues. V was pared by 3 bases and J by 4 bases, with 16 bases of the junction left unmatched. Per the germline V gene, CDR1 is SGHNT and CDR2 is YYREEE (reference sequence). CDR3 in DNA: TGTGCCAGCAGCTCGGGGTCGCGGACTAGCGGGAGTAAAGTGTACAATGAGCAGTTCTTC. Its translation: CASSSGSRTSGSKVYNEQFF.

The V and J genes are TRBV5-4 and TRBJ1-2, with D unresolved. The V gene's germline CDR1 is SGHNT and CDR2 YYREEE (reference sequence). With 9 bases removed from V and 0 bases from J, the gap between germline ends came to 12 bases. This CDR3 region has 13 residues. In DNA, the CDR3 is TGTGCCACTACTGCGGGAGCTAACTATGGCTACACCTTC. It yields the protein CATTAGANYGYTF. Looking up the rest from reference TRBV5-4 and TRBJ1-2 gives the full variable domain: ETGVTQSPTHLIKTRGQQVTLRCSSQSGHNTVSWYQQALGQGPQFIFQYYREEENGRGNFPPRFSGLQFPNYSSELNVNALELDDSALYLCATTAGANYGYTFGSGTRLTVV.

This clone was found once. The CDR3 DNA reads TGTGCCAGTAGTCTGCACCCCACCATCGGGTCGGTGGCCCAGCATTTT. Protein: CASSLHPTIGSVAQHF. This rearrangement joins TRBV19 to TRBJ1-5, with unresolved D. The CDR3 sequence is 16 residues long. V lost 5 bases to trimming and J lost 11 bases, with 25 bases between them. Germline assignment: CDR1 LNHDA and CDR2 SQIVND (reference sequence).

This sequence joins TRBV27 and TRBJ1-5; D remains ambiguous. The germline V gene encodes CDR1 MNHEY and CDR2 SMNVEV (reference sequence). The germline V and J ends were trimmed by 3 bases and 7 bases, with 10 bases remaining between them. The CDR3 is 13 amino acids. CDR3 coding DNA: TGTGCCAGCAGTTTGTTGGGTAGCCAGCCCCAGCATTTT. Its protein product is CASSLLGSQPQHF.

V and J are TRBV3-1 (or the pseudogene TRBV3-2) and TRBJ2-7, with D hard to call. The CDR3 contains 15 residues. From germline, CDR1 is LGHDT and CDR2 YNNKEL (reference sequence). Between the trimmed V and J ends, which lost 0 bases and 2 bases, there was a span of 11 bases. CDR3 region: CASSQDSGSAYEQYF. CDR3 nucleotide sequence: TGTGCCAGCAGCCAAGATTCAGGCTCTGCCTACGAGCAGTACTTC.